This T cell receptor beta chain was obtained from a study of blood T cell repertoires in COVID-19. Study details: Researchers got acute and convalescent COVID-19 samples from the United States, Italy and Spain.

The length of the CDR3 is 15 residues. Germline lookup yields CDR1 MNHEY and CDR2 SVGAGI. V dropped 5 bases and J dropped 8; count of bases not matched to a gene: 13. In the authors' workflow: It was from reference gene primer amplification that nucleated cell counts were estimated. Some clones are missing from TCRdb's copy, which holds only in-frame ones; the method was immunoSEQ multiplex PCR. V, J and clone size reflect that table, while D and trimming were determined from the DNA. The sample lists approximately 300,000 clones, under 90% occurring once. In terms of age and location, participants ranged from roughly 18 to 100 years and lived in under 30 US areas. Recovered Cohort 3 donors showed two negative PCRs, clearance, or symptom resolution.

The sample comprised PBMCs or T cells enriched from blood (not recorded which). This receptor was identified in a young woman who had recovered from COVID-19. The chain recombines TRBV6-5 with TRBJ1-2; TRBD1 matches at 8 bases. CDR3 DNA: TGTGCCAGCAGTCTACGTTCGGACAGGGAGCCGGGCTACACCTTC. It yields the protein CASSLRSDREPGYTF.